This T cell receptor beta chain is from a study of T cell clonotyping in hematopoietic cell transplantation. Study results and caveats: At the given depth, recipient repertoires were over 95% de novo clonotypes. No sorting was done, leaving CD4 and CD8 contributions mixed. Recipient TCR diversity dropped after transplant; expanded clonotypes rose from day 30 to 180.

The CDR3 sequence is 14 residues long. Trimming pared 8 bases from V and 8 bases from J, leaving 22 bases between. Germline lookup yields CDR1 GTSNPN and CDR2 SVGIG (reference sequence). Concerning this clone: The target antigen is unknown.

Samples: about 28 days before transplant, then days 30, 100 and 180 after. Only in-frame clones appear in the TCRdb table, and some are missing; sequencing was by immunoSEQ multiplex PCR. The sample carries some 29,000 clones, 80% to 95% recorded once. This clonotype was sampled from a female patient in her 50s who had an allogeneic stem cell transplant from a related donor, so the T cells may come from the graft donor. Some clones in this sample may be carry-over from other donors' samples. The specimen was PBMCs, collected 100 days after allogeneic stem cell transplant. The rearrangement joins TRBV30 to TRBJ2-1; D is possibly TRBD1 or TRBD2 (6 bases each). The CDR3 region has the DNA TGTGCCCTCCGGGGGCTCACACCGGTCGATGAGCAGTTCTTC. It encodes CALRGLTPVDEQFF.